This T cell receptor beta chain is drawn from a study of blood T cell repertoires in COVID-19. V lost 2 bases, J lost 6 bases, and 5 bases stayed unmatched. The CDR3 extends over 14 amino acids. Germline V gene sequence: CDR1 GTSNPN, CDR2 SVGIG (reference sequence). The repertoire was sequenced with immunoSEQ multiplex PCR; TCRdb's copy has only in-frame clones and lacks some. The sample contains some 240,000 clones, 88% of which appear only once. The rearrangement joins TRBV30 to TRBJ2-3, with 10 bases matching TRBD2. The source of this sequence is a woman between 70 and 85 years old with COVID-19, enrolled during active disease. The specimen sequenced was peripheral blood. The CDR3 protein is CAWSSGRAPDTQYF. The CDR3 region has the DNA TGTGCCTGGAGTAGCGGGAGGGCCCCTGATACGCAGTATTTT.